The sample holds a few counts of the clone carrying this T cell receptor beta chain. Its antigen remains unknown. The data derive from a study of blood T cells in healthy people across ages. Sample-barcoded 5' priming and a J-beta primer mix drove a second PCR of 7 to 11 cycles. One entry per CDR3 protein, called by TCRdb with MiXCR from the 5' RACE reads. The sample consists of 550,000 to 600,000 distinct CDR3 sequences, 27% of them appearing once. Broader study findings: The authors considered diversity estimates from one million T cells to be underestimates.

Sequenced: blood. The TCR comes from a woman in her 70s in good health.

The CDR3, as DNA: TGTGCCACTAACATGGGGACAATTTCCTACGAGCAGTACTTC. The encoded protein is CATNMGTISYEQYF. The chain has TRBV10-3 and TRBJ2-7; the D gene is possibly TRBD1 (6 bases). V was pared by 10 bases and J by 1 base, with 17 bases between. CDR3 length: 14 amino acids. CDR1 and CDR2 from the germline V gene are ENHRY and SYGVKD.